This T cell receptor (beta chain) was retrieved from a study of tumor-infiltrating lymphocytes in primary liver carcinoma. This CDR3 has 16 residues. The V end was cut by 6 bases, the J end by 0 bases, with 15 bases between. Germline CDR1 and CDR2: ENHRY and SYGVKD. Researchers generated TCR beta cDNA from 500 ng of total RNA, relying on a constant-region primer. ARM-PCR, slightly modified, supplied the TCR beta libraries through three nested multiplex PCR rounds. Researchers ran the first two PCR rounds for roughly 11 cycles each with TRBV1-TRBV30 forward primers and a C-beta reverse primer. In TCRdb, the multiplex PCR reads were re-called with MiXCR into one record per CDR3 protein. The data show 150,000 to 200,000 distinct CDR3 sequences, around four fifths seen once. Scientists recovered RNA and DNA together from roughly 20-30 mg of unsorted bulk tissue.

The rearrangement uses TRBV10-3 and TRBJ2-1, with D uncertain. Sequenced: tumor tissue from primary liver carcinoma. This receptor was obtained from a man aged 35-49 years with primary liver carcinoma and hepatitis B virus infection. CDR3 residues: CAIRDLLTVSYNEQFF. CDR3 in DNA: TGTGCCATCAGAGATCTGCTGACTGTCTCCTACAATGAGCAGTTCTTC.